This T cell receptor (beta chain) originates from a study of OX40 agonist ivuxolimab in advanced cancers. Trimming took 3 bases from V and 11 from J; bases not matched to a gene: 16. CDR1 SNHLY and CDR2 FYNNEI come from the germline V gene. This CDR3 contains 19 residues. Patients had blood sampled at baseline and again on cycle 4 day 1 and cycle 7 day 1. This table comes from immunoSEQ multiplex PCR, and its TCRdb copy is limited to in-frame clones, with some not included. The table includes roughly 56,000 clones, 87% detected once. Points from the study as a whole: Relative to CD4+ cells, CD8+ T cells on average had more expanded clones. With doses of 0.1 to 3.0 mg/kg, CD4+ and CD8+ blood T cells had undergone clonal expansion by week 6.

On this clone itself: Its antigen is unidentified.

The sequence was collected from an adult with an advanced solid tumor such as melanoma, head and neck, liver or kidney cancer. V gene TRBV2 combines with J gene TRBJ2-2, with 15 bases that match TRBD2. The specimen was CD4+ or CD8+ T cells sorted from blood, collected in a trial of the OX40 agonist ivuxolimab. The CDR3 nucleotides are TGTGCCAGCAGTGACCTGGGACTAGCGGGAGGACAGGTCCTTAGCGAGCTGTTTTTT. Amino acids: CASSDLGLAGGQVLSELFF.